The source of this TCR beta chain is a study of neurological immune-mediated disorders. TCRdb fed the 5' RACE reads into MiXCR, producing one record per CDR3 protein. The sample lists about 65,000 distinct CDR3 sequences, roughly 3.7% occurring once. CDR3 length equals 12 residues. Germline CDR1 reads DFQATT; CDR2 reads SNEGSKA (reference sequence). Unmatched junction bases numbered 5, after V lost 6 bases and J lost 5 bases. This clonotype was seen repeatedly, ten times or more. J is TRBJ1-1 and V is TRBV20-1; TRBD1 matches at 8 bases. The clonotype was recovered from a man aged 45 to 65 with multiple sclerosis. The material sequenced was PBMCs. This CDR3 is CSARRQGTEAFF. CDR3 DNA: TGCAGTGCCCGCCGACAGGGGACTGAAGCTTTCTTT.